The 2 T cell receptor beta chains below all came from one sample that was sequenced in a study of OX40 agonist ivuxolimab in advanced cancers. Some clones are missing from TCRdb's copy, which holds only in-frame ones; the method was immunoSEQ multiplex PCR. The sample has tens of thousands of clones, 85% to 90% seen once; the top ten hold about 6.5%. The material sequenced was CD4+ or CD8+ T cells sorted from blood, taken in a trial of the OX40 agonist ivuxolimab. The receptor source for this set is an adult with an advanced solid tumor such as melanoma, head and neck, liver or kidney cancer.

Here the CDR3 reads CASSSTGWQPQHF. In nucleotides, the CDR3 is TGTGCCAGCAGTTCGACGGGCTGGCAGCCCCAGCATTTT. The chain combines TRBV28 with TRBJ1-5, with D uncertain. Deletions cut 4 bases from V and 7 bases from J, with 11 bases between. The CDR3 loop spans 13 amino acids. Germline values: CDR1 MDHEN, CDR2 SYDVKM.

This sequence joins TRBV9 and TRBJ2-7, with TRBD2 identical over 8 bases. V lost 0 bases, J lost 6 bases, and 8 bases stayed unmatched. In germline, CDR1 is SGDLS, CDR2 YYNGEE. The CDR3 is 15 residues long. The CDR3 protein is CASSVDISGTSEQYF. The CDR3 DNA reads as TGTGCCAGCAGCGTAGATATTAGCGGGACCAGCGAGCAGTACTTC.